What follows are 2 T cell receptor beta chains derived from one specimen sequenced in a study of CD8 T cells in ankylosing spondylitis. Each CDR3 protein is one row after TCRdb ran MiXCR on the 5' RACE reads. The sample carries fewer than 500,000 distinct CDR3 sequences, around 22% recorded once. Study-level points and caveats: Among TCR beta sequences, a motif of several highly homologous variants appeared characteristic of ankylosing spondylitis blood.

These receptors' antigens are unknown. The sample consisted of blood, either unsorted or a sorted T cell fraction (not recorded which). All receptors derive from a male donor with ankylosing spondylitis.

V gene TRBV5-6 combines with J gene TRBJ2-2, with 8 bases identical to TRBD1. The CDR3 sequence is 17 residues long. After removal of 0 bases from V and 4 bases from J, the junction contained 8 bases not matched to a gene. Germline assignment: CDR1 SGHDT and CDR2 YYEEEE. The CDR3 sequence is CASSLGGQGGSTGELFF. Here the CDR3 DNA reads TGTGCCAGCAGCTTGGGAGGACAGGGTGGGAGCACCGGGGAGCTGTTTTTT.

The chain has TRBV7-3 and TRBJ2-1; 15 bases map to TRBD2. V lost 1 base, J lost 8 bases, and 9 bases stayed unmatched. The CDR3 covers 18 residues. Germline lookup yields CDR1 SGHTA and CDR2 FQGTGA. The CDR3 here is CASSLMGTSGRPSDEQFF. For the CDR3, the DNA is TGTGCCAGCAGCTTAATGGGGACTAGCGGGAGGCCATCGGATGAGCAGTTCTTC. The whole variable domain, filled in from reference TRBV7-3 and TRBJ2-1, reads GAGVSQTPSNKVTEKGKYVELRCDPISGHTALYWYRQSLGQGPEFLIYFQGTGAADDSGLPNDRFFAVRPEGSVSTLKIQRTERGDSAVYLCASSLMGTSGRPSDEQFFGPGTRLTVL.